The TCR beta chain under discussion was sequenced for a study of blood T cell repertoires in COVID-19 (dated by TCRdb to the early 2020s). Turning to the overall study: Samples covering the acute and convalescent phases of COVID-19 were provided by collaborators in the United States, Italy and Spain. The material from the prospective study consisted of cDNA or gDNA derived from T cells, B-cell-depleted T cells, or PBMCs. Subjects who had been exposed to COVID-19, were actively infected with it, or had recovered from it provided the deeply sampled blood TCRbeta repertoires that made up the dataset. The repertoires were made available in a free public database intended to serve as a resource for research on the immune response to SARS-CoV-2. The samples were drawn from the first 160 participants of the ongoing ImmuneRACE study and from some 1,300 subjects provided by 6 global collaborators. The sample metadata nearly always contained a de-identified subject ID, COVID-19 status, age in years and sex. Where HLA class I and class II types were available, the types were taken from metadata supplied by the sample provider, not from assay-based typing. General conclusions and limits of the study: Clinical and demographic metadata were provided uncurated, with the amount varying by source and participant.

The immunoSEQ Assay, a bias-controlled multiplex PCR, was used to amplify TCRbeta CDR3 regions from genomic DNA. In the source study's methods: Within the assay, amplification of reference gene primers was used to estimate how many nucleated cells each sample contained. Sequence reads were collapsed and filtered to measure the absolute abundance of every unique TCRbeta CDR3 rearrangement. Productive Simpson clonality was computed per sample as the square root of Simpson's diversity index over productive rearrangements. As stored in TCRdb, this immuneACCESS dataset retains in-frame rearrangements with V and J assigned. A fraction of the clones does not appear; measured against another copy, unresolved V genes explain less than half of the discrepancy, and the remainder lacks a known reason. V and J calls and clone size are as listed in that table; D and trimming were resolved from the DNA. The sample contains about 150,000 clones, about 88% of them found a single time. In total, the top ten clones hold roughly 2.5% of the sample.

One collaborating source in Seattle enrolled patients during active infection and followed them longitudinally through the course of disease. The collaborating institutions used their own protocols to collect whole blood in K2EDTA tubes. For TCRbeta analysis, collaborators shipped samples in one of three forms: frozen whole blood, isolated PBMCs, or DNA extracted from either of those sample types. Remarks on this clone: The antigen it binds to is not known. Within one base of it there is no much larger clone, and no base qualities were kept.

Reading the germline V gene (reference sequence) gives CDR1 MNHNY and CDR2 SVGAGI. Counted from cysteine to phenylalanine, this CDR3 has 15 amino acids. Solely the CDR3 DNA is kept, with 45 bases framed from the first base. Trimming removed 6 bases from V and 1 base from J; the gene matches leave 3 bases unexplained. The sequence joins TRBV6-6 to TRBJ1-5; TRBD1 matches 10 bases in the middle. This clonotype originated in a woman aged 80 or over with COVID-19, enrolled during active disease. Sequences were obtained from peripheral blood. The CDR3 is CASRGQGTSNQPQHF. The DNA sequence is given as TGTGCCAGCAGGGGACAGGGGACGAGCAATCAGCCCCAGCATTTT.